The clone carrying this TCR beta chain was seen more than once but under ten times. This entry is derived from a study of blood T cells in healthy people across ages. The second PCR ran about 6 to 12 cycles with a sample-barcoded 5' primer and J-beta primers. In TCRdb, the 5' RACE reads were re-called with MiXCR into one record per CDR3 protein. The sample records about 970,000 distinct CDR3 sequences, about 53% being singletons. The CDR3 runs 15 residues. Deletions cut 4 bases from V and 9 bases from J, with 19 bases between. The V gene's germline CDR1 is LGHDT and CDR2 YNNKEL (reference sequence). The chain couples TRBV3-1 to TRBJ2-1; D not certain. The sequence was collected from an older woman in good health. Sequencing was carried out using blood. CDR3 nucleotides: TGTGCCAGCAGCCCCCGACGGCTAGTCCTGCGTGAGCAGTTCTTC. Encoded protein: CASSPRRLVLREQFF.